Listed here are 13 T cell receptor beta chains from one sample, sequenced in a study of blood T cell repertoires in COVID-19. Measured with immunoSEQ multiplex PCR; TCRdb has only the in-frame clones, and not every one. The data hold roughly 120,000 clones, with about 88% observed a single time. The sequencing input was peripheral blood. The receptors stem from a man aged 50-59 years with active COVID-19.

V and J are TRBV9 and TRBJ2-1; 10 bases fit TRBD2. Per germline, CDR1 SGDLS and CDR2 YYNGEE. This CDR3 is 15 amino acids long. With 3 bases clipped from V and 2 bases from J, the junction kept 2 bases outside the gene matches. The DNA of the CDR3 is TGTGCCAGCAGCGGGAGCGGGAGGGCCTACAATGAGCAGTTCTTC. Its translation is CASSGSGRAYNEQFF.

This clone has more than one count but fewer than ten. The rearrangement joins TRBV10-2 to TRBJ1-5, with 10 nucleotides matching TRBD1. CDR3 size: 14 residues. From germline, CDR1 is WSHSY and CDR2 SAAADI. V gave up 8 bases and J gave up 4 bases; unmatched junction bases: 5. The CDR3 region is CASRRDRGNQPQHF. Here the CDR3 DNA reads TGCGCCAGCCGCCGGGACAGGGGTAATCAGCCCCAGCATTTT.

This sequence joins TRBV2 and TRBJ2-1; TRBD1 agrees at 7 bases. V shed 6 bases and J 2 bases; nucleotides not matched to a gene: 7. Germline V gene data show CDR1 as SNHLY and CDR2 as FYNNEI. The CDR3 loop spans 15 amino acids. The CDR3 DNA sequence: TGTGCCAGCAGAGATAACAGGGGTCCCTACAATGAGCAGTTCTTC. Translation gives CASRDNRGPYNEQFF.

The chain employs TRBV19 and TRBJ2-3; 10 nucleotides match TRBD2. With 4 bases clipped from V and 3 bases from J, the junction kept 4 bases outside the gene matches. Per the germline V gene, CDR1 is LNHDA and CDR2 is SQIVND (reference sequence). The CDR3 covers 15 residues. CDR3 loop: CASSTEGLATDTQYF. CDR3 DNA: TGTGCCAGTAGTACGGAGGGACTAGCGACAGATACGCAGTATTTT.

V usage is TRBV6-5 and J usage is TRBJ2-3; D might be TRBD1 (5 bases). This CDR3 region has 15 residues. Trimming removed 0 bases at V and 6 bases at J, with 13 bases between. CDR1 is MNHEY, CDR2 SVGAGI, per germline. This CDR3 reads CASSYSNVQGDTQYF. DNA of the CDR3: TGTGCCAGCAGTTACTCGAATGTGCAGGGCGATACGCAGTATTTT.

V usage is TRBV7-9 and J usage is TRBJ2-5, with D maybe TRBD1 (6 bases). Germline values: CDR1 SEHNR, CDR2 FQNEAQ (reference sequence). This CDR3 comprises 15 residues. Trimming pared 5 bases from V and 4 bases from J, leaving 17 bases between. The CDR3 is CASSQEPDRRETQYF. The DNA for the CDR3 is TGTGCCAGCAGCCAAGAACCCGACAGGAGAGAGACCCAGTACTTC.

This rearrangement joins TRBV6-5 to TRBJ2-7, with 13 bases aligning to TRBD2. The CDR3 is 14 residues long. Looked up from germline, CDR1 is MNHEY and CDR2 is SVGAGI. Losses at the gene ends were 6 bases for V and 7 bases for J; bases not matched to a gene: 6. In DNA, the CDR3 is TGTGCCAGCAGGAGGACTAGCGGGAGATATGAGCAGTACGTC. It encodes CASRRTSGRYEQYV.

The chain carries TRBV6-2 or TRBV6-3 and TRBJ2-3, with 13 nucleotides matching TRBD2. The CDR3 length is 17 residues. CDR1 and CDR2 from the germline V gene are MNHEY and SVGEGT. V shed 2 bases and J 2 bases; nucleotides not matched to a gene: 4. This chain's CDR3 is CASSYKGLAGPTDTQYF. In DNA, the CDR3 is TGTGCCAGCAGTTACAAGGGACTAGCGGGGCCCACAGATACGCAGTATTTT.

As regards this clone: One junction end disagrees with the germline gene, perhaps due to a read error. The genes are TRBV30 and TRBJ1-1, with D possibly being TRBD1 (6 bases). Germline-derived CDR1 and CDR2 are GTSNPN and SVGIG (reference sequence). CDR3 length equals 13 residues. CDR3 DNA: TGTGCCTGGAGTGTGAGTGATGGGACAAGGCTTCGCTTT. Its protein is CAWSVSDGTRLRF.

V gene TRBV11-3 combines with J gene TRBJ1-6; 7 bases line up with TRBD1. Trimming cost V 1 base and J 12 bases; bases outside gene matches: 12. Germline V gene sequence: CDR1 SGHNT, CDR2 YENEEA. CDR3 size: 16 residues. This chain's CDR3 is CASSLAGQGGPQPLHF. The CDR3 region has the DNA TGTGCCAGCAGCTTAGCGGGGCAGGGGGGACCCCAACCCCTCCACTTT.

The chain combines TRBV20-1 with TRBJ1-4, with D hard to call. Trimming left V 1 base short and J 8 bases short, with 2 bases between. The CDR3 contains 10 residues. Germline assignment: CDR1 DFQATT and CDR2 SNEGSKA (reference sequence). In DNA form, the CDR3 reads TGCAGTGCTAGAGCGGAAAAACTGTTTTTT. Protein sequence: CSARAEKLFF.

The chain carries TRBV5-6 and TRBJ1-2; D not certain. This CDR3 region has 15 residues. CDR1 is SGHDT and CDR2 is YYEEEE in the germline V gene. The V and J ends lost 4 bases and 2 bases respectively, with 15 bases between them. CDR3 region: CASSALSRGNYGYTF. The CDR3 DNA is TGTGCCAGCAGCGCCTTGAGTCGCGGAAACTATGGCTACACCTTC.

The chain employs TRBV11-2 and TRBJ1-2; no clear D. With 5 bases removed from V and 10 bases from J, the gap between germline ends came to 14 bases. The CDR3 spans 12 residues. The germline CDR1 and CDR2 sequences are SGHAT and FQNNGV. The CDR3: CASSPGTPTYTF. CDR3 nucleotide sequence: TGTGCCAGCAGCCCCGGTACGCCTACCTACACCTTC.